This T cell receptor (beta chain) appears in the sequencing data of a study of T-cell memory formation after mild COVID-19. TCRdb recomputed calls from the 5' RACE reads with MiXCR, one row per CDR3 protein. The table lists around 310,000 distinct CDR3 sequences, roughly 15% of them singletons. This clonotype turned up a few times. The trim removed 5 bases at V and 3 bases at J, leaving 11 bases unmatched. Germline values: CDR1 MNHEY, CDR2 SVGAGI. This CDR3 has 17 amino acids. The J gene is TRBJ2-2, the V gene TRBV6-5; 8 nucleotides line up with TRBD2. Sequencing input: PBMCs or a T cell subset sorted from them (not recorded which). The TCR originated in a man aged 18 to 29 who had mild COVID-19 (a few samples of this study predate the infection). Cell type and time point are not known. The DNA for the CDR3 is TGTGCCAGCAGTCAGCGGGGGCTCGTCGGGGACACCGGGGAGCTGTTTTTT. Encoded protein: CASSQRGLVGDTGELFF.